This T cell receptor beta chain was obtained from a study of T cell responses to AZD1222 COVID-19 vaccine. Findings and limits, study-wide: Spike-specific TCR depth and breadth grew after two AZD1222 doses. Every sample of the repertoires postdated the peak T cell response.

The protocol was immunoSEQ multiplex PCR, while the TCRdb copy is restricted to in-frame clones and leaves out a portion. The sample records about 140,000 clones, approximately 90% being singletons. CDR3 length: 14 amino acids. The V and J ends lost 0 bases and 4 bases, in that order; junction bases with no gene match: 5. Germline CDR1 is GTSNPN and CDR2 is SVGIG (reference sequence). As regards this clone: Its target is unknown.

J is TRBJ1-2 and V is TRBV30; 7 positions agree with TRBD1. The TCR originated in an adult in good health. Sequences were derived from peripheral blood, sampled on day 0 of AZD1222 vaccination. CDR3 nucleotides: TGTGCCTGGAGTGTACGGGCAGGGGGCTATGGCTACACCTTC. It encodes CAWSVRAGGYGYTF.